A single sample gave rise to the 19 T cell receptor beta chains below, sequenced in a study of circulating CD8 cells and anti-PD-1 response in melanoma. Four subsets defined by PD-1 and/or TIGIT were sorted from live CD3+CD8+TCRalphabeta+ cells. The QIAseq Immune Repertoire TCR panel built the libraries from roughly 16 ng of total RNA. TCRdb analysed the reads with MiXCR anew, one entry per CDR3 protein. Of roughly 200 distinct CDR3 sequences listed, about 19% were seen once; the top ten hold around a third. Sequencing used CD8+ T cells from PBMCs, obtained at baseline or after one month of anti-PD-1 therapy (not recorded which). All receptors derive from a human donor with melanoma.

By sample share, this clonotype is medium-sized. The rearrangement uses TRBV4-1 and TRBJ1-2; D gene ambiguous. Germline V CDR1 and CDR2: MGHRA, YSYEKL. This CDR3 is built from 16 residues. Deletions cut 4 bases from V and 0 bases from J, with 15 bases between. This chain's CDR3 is CASSPAAAGSNYGYTF. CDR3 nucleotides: TGCGCCAGCAGCCCAGCAGCGGCAGGCTCTAACTATGGCTACACCTTC.

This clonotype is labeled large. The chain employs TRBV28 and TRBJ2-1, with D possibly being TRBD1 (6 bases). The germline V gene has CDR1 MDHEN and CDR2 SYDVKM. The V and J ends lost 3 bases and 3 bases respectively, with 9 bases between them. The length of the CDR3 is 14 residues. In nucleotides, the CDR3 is TGTGCCAGCAGTTTTGAAGGGGGCTACAATGAGCAGTTCTTC. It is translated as CASSFEGGYNEQFF.

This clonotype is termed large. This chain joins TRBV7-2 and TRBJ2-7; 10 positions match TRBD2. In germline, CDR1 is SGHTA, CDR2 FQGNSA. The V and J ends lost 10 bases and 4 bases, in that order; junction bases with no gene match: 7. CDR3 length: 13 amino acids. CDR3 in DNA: TGTGCCACAGAACGGACTAGCGGATACGAGCAGTACTTC. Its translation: CATERTSGYEQYF. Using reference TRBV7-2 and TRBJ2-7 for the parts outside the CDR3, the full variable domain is GAGVSQSPSNKVTEKGKDVELRCDPISGHTALYWYRQSLGQGLEFLIYFQGNSAPDKSGLPSDRFSAERTGGSVSTLTIQRTQQEDSAVYLCATERTSGYEQYFGPGTRLTVT.

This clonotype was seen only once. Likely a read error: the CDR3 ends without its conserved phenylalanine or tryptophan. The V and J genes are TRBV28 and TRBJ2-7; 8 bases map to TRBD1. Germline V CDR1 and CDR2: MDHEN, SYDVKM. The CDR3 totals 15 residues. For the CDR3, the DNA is TGTGCCAGCAGTCCTCGGACAGGGAGCTCCTATGAGCAGTACCTC. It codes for CASSPRTGSSYEQYL.

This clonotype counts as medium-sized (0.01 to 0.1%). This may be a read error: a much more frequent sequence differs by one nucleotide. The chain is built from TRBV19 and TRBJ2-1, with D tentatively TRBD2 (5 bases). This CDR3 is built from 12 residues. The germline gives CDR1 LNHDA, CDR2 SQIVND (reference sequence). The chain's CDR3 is CASSIGWTEQLF. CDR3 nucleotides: TGTGCCAGTAGTATTGGTTGGACTGAGCAGCTCTTC. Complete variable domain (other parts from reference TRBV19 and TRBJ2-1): DGGITQSPKYLFRKEGQNVTLSCEQNLNHDAMYWYRQDPGQGLRLIYYSQIVNDFQKGDIAEGYSVSREKKESFPLTVTSAQKNPTAFYLCASSIGWTEQLFGPGTRLTVL.

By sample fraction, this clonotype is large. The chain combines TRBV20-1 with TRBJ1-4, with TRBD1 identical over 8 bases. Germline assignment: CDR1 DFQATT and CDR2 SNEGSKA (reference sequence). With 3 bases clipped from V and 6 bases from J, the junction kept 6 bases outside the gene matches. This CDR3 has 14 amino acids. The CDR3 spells CSASPTGEDEKLFF. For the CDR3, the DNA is TGCAGTGCTAGTCCGACAGGGGAGGATGAAAAACTGTTTTTT.

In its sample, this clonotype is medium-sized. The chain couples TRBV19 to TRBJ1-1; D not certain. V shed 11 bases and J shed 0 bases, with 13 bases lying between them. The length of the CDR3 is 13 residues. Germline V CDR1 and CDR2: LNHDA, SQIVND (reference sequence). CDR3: CAGIDGLNTEAFF. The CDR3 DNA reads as TGTGCCGGTATCGACGGGTTGAACACTGAAGCTTTCTTT.

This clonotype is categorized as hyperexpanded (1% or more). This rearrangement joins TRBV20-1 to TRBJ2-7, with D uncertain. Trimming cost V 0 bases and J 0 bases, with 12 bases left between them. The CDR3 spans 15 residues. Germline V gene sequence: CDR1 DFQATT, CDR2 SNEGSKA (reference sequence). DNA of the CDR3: TGCAGTGCTAGAGATCATGCCAGCCTCTCCTACGAGCAGTACTTC. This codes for CSARDHASLSYEQYF.

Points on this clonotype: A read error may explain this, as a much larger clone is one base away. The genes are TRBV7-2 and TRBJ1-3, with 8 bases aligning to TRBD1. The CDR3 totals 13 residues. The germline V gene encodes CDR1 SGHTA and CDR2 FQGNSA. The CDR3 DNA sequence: TGTGCCAGCAGCTTTGGACAGGGAAACAACATATATTTT. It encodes CASSFGQGNNIYF. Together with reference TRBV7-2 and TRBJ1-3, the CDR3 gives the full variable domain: GAGVSQSPSNKVTEKGKDVELRCDPISGHTALYWYRQSLGQGLEFLIYFQGNSAPDKSGLPSDRFSAERTGGSVSTLTIQRTQQEDSAVYLCASSFGQGNNIYFGEGSWLTVV.

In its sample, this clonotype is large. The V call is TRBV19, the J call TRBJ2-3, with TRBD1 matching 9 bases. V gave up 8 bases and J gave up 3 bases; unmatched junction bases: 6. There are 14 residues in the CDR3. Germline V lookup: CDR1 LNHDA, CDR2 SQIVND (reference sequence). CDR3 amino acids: CASGSTGGTDTQYF. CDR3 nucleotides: TGTGCCAGTGGATCGACAGGGGGGACAGATACGCAGTATTTT.

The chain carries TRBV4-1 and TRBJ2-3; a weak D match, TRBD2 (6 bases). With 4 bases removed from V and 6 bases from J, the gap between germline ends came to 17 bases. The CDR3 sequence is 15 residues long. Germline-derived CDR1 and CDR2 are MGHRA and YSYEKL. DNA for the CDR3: TGCGCCAGCAGCCCTCTTGCGGGGACCACGGATACGCAGTATTTT. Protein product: CASSPLAGTTDTQYF.

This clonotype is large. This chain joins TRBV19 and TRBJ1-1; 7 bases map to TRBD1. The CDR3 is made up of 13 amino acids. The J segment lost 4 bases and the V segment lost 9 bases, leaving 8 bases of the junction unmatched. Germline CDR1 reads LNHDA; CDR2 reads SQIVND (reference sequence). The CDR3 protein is CASLDRVATEAFF. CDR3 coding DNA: TGTGCCAGCCTAGACAGGGTGGCCACTGAAGCTTTCTTT.

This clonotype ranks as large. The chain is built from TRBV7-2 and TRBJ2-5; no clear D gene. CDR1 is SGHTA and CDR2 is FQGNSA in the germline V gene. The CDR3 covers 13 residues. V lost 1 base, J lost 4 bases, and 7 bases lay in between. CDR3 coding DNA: TGTGCCAGCAGCTTAGATCTAGGAGAGACCCAGTACTTC. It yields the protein CASSLDLGETQYF.

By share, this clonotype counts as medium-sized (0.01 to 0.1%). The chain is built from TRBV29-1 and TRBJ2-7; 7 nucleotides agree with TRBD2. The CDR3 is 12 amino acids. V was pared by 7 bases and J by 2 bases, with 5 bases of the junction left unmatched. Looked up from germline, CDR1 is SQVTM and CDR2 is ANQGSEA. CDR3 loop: CSGLAGPYEQYF. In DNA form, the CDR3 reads TGCAGCGGATTAGCGGGCCCCTACGAGCAGTACTTC.

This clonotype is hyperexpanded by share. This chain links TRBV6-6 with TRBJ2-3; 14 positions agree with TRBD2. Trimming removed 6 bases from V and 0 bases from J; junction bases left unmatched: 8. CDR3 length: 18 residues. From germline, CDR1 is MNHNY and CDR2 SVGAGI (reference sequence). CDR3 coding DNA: TGTGCCAGCAGGGGTTGGACTAGCGGGGGGACTAGCACAGATACGCAGTATTTT. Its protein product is CASRGWTSGGTSTDTQYF.

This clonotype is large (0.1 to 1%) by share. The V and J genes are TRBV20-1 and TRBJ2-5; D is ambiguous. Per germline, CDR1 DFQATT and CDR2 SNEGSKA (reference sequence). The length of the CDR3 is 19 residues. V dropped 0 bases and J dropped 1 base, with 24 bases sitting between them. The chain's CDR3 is CSARDRVGIDQWRQETQYF. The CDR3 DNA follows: TGCAGTGCTAGAGATCGGGTAGGGATAGACCAATGGCGCCAAGAGACCCAGTACTTC.

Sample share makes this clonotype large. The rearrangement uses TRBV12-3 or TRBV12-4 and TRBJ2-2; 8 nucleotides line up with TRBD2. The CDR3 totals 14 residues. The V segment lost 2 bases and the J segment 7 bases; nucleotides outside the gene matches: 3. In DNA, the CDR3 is TGTGCCAGCAGTTTAAGCGGGGGCGTCGGGGAGCTGTTTTTT. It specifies CASSLSGGVGELFF.

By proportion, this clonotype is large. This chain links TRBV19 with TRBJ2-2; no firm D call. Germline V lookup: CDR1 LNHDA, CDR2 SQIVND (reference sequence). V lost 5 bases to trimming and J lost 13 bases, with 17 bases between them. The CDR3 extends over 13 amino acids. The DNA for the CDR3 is TGTGCCAGTAGTCCTGGATCCTGGGCTGGGCTGTTTTTT. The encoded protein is CASSPGSWAGLFF.

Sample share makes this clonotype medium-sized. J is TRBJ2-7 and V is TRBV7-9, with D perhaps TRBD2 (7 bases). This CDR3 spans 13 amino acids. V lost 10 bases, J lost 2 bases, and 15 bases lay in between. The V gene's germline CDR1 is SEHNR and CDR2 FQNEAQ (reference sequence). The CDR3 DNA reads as TGTGCCATCGGGGGAGGGACAACCTACGAGCAGTACTTC. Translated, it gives CAIGGGTTYEQYF.